Listed below are T cell receptor beta chains from one sample, sequenced in a study of shared clonotypes between healthy human individuals. Profiling relied on immunoSEQ multiplex PCR, and the TCRdb table lists in-frame clones only, not all of them. This table has about 590,000 clones, less than 97% appearing once. Input material: naive CD8+ T cells sorted from blood. Source of these receptors: a young woman in good health. The CDR3 runs from the conserved cysteine through the conserved F or W. Each record gives: V gene, J gene, D gene, clone size, CDR3 protein, CDR3 DNA. The D gene is left open where the match is weak. The size field is filled for only some rows; it gives once, few, many or a size class.

v_call: TRBV7-9
j_call: TRBJ2-5
d_call: NA
clone_size: once
cdr3_aa: CASSLGRAQYF
cdr3_nt: TGTGCCAGCAGCTTAGGAAGAGCCCAGTACTTC

v_call: TRBV4-1
j_call: TRBJ1-1
d_call: TRBD1
clone_size: NA
cdr3_aa: CASSQEGGSNTEAFF
cdr3_nt: TGCGCCAGCAGCCAGGAAGGGGGCTCTAACACTGAAGCTTTCTTT

v_call: TRBV7-8
j_call: TRBJ2-2
d_call: NA
clone_size: once
cdr3_aa: CASWPGNTGELFF
cdr3_nt: TGTGCCAGCTGGCCGGGGAACACCGGGGAGCTGTTTTTT

v_call: TRBV2
j_call: TRBJ2-7
d_call: TRBD2
clone_size: NA
cdr3_aa: CASRRGTSGTNEQYF
cdr3_nt: TGTGCCAGCAGACGGGGGACTAGCGGGACTAACGAGCAGTACTTC

v_call: TRBV7-8
j_call: TRBJ2-5
d_call: TRBD1
clone_size: NA
cdr3_aa: CASSLYDRGQETQYF
cdr3_nt: TGTGCCAGCAGCTTATACGACAGGGGCCAAGAGACCCAGTACTTC

v_call: TRBV6-5
j_call: TRBJ2-5
d_call: NA
clone_size: NA
cdr3_aa: CASSQRRKETQYF
cdr3_nt: TGTGCCAGCAGTCAGAGGCGGAAAGAGACCCAGTACTTC

v_call: TRBV28
j_call: TRBJ1-5
d_call: TRBD1
clone_size: NA
cdr3_aa: CASSQEDRGNQPQHF
cdr3_nt: TGTGCCAGCAGTCAAGAGGACAGGGGCAATCAGCCCCAGCATTTT

v_call: TRBV19
j_call: TRBJ1-5
d_call: NA
clone_size: NA
cdr3_aa: CAGGIRDSNQPQHF
cdr3_nt: TGTGCCGGCGGTATAAGGGATAGCAATCAGCCCCAGCATTTT

v_call: TRBV27
j_call: TRBJ2-3
d_call: TRBD2
clone_size: NA
cdr3_aa: CASSLREGRNTQYF
cdr3_nt: TGTGCCAGCAGTTTGCGGGAGGGCCGGAATACGCAGTATTTT

v_call: TRBV19
j_call: TRBJ2-5
d_call: NA
clone_size: NA
cdr3_aa: CASSIDGTQYF
cdr3_nt: TGTGCCAGTAGTATAGACGGGACCCAGTACTTC

v_call: TRBV29-1
j_call: TRBJ1-2
d_call: NA
clone_size: NA
cdr3_aa: CSVEAQTNYYGYTF
cdr3_nt: TGCAGCGTTGAAGCTCAGACCAACTACTATGGCTACACCTTC

v_call: TRBV7-9
j_call: TRBJ2-1
d_call: TRBD2
clone_size: NA
cdr3_aa: CASSPPYIGLAIDNEQFF
cdr3_nt: TGTGCCAGCAGCCCCCCATATATCGGACTAGCGATCGACAATGAGCAGTTCTTC

v_call: TRBV6-1
j_call: TRBJ2-7
d_call: TRBD1
clone_size: NA
cdr3_aa: CASSDPVDRANSYEQYF
cdr3_nt: TGTGCCAGCAGTGACCCCGTTGACAGGGCCAACTCCTACGAGCAGTACTTC

v_call: TRBV7-9
j_call: TRBJ2-2
d_call: TRBD2
clone_size: NA
cdr3_aa: CASSQRLAGETGELFF
cdr3_nt: TGTGCCAGCAGCCAAAGACTAGCGGGAGAGACCGGGGAGCTGTTTTTT

v_call: TRBV2
j_call: TRBJ2-1
d_call: TRBD2
clone_size: NA
cdr3_aa: CASRASVERDYNEQFF
cdr3_nt: TGTGCCAGCAGGGCTTCCGTGGAGCGGGACTACAATGAGCAGTTCTTC

v_call: TRBV5-1
j_call: TRBJ2-1
d_call: TRBD2
clone_size: NA
cdr3_aa: CASSLGTSGRFSNEQFF
cdr3_nt: TGCGCCAGCAGCTTGGGGACTAGCGGGAGATTTAGCAATGAGCAGTTCTTC

v_call: TRBV5-5
j_call: TRBJ1-4
d_call: NA
clone_size: NA
cdr3_aa: CASSFGRAELEKLFF
cdr3_nt: TGTGCCAGCAGCTTTGGTAGGGCAGAACTTGAAAAACTGTTTTTT

v_call: TRBV6-5
j_call: TRBJ2-3
d_call: TRBD1
clone_size: NA
cdr3_aa: CASSPGQSGKDTQYF
cdr3_nt: TGTGCCAGCAGCCCGGGACAGTCTGGCAAGGATACGCAGTATTTT

v_call: TRBV27
j_call: TRBJ1-5
d_call: NA
clone_size: NA
cdr3_aa: CASSFPVRFTPRVRNQPQHF
cdr3_nt: TGTGCCAGCAGTTTCCCGGTCCGTTTCACCCCCCGTGTACGAAATCAGCCCCAGCATTTT

v_call: TRBV7-9
j_call: TRBJ2-1
d_call: TRBD1
clone_size: NA
cdr3_aa: CASSPRPTGQGTNEQFF
cdr3_nt: TGTGCCAGCAGCCCGCGACCGACAGGACAGGGTACGAATGAGCAGTTCTTC

v_call: TRBV6-1
j_call: TRBJ1-3
d_call: NA
clone_size: NA
cdr3_aa: CASSEGGNSGNTIYF
cdr3_nt: TGTGCCAGCAGTGAAGGGGGCAACTCTGGAAACACCATATATTTT

v_call: TRBV5-5
j_call: TRBJ2-5
d_call: NA
clone_size: NA
cdr3_aa: CASSFPGELETQYF
cdr3_nt: TGTGCCAGCAGCTTTCCCGGGGAGTTAGAGACCCAGTACTTC

v_call: TRBV13
j_call: TRBJ2-3
d_call: NA
clone_size: NA
cdr3_aa: CASTSGVAFTDTQYF
cdr3_nt: TGTGCCAGCACCTCCGGGGTAGCGTTCACAGATACGCAGTATTTT

v_call: TRBV7-9
j_call: TRBJ1-2
d_call: NA
clone_size: once
cdr3_aa: CASSLLYDYGYTF
cdr3_nt: TGTGCCAGCAGCTTACTCTATGACTATGGCTACACCTTC

v_call: TRBV28
j_call: TRBJ2-3
d_call: TRBD1
clone_size: NA
cdr3_aa: CASSPTGEKDTQYF
cdr3_nt: TGTGCCAGCAGCCCGACAGGGGAGAAAGATACGCAGTATTTT

v_call: TRBV7-9
j_call: TRBJ2-5
d_call: TRBD1
clone_size: NA
cdr3_aa: CASSQDRGHQETQYF
cdr3_nt: TGTGCCAGCAGCCAGGACAGGGGCCACCAAGAGACCCAGTACTTC

v_call: TRBV5-6
j_call: TRBJ2-2
d_call: NA
clone_size: NA
cdr3_aa: CASRWWGGTGELFF
cdr3_nt: TGTGCCAGCAGGTGGTGGGGTGGCACCGGGGAGCTGTTTTTT

v_call: TRBV28
j_call: TRBJ2-4
d_call: NA
clone_size: NA
cdr3_aa: CASSLENIQYF
cdr3_nt: TGTGCCAGCAGTTTGGAGAACATTCAGTACTTC

v_call: TRBV2
j_call: TRBJ1-5
d_call: NA
clone_size: NA
cdr3_aa: CASSVGTNQPQHF
cdr3_nt: TGTGCCAGCAGTGTGGGTACCAATCAGCCCCAGCATTTT

v_call: TRBV27
j_call: TRBJ2-7
d_call: TRBD1
clone_size: NA
cdr3_aa: CASSLYDRGSEQYF
cdr3_nt: TGTGCCAGCAGTTTGTATGACAGGGGAAGCGAGCAGTACTTC

v_call: TRBV28
j_call: TRBJ1-5
d_call: NA
clone_size: NA
cdr3_aa: CASSSGVQPQHF
cdr3_nt: TGTGCCAGCAGTTCAGGGGTTCAGCCCCAGCATTTT

v_call: TRBV28
j_call: TRBJ2-2
d_call: TRBD2
clone_size: NA
cdr3_aa: CASKLAGAGELFF
cdr3_nt: TGTGCCAGCAAACTAGCGGGAGCCGGGGAGCTGTTTTTT

v_call: TRBV28
j_call: TRBJ1-5
d_call: NA
clone_size: NA
cdr3_aa: CASSLRGPYSNQPQHF
cdr3_nt: TGTGCCAGCAGCCTTAGGGGACCGTATAGCAATCAGCCCCAGCATTTT

v_call: TRBV2
j_call: TRBJ2-1
d_call: TRBD2
clone_size: NA
cdr3_aa: CASTTSGYNEQFF
cdr3_nt: TGTGCCAGCACAACTAGCGGATACAATGAGCAGTTCTTC

v_call: TRBV2
j_call: TRBJ2-1
d_call: NA
clone_size: NA
cdr3_aa: CASSEEGRSYNEQFF
cdr3_nt: TGTGCCAGCAGTGAGGAGGGAAGGTCCTACAATGAGCAGTTCTTC

v_call: TRBV9
j_call: TRBJ2-5
d_call: TRBD1
clone_size: few
cdr3_aa: CASSHGQGALKETQYF
cdr3_nt: TGTGCCAGCAGCCACGGACAGGGGGCCCTAAAAGAGACCCAGTACTTC

v_call: TRBV7-8
j_call: TRBJ2-5
d_call: NA
clone_size: NA
cdr3_aa: CASLGNRDTISGETQYF
cdr3_nt: TGTGCCAGCCTAGGAAATAGGGACACGATATCCGGGGAGACCCAGTACTTC

v_call: TRBV7-9
j_call: TRBJ2-1
d_call: TRBD2
clone_size: NA
cdr3_aa: CASSLVTSGSNEQFF
cdr3_nt: TGTGCCAGCAGCTTAGTAACTAGCGGGAGCAATGAGCAGTTCTTC

v_call: TRBV28
j_call: TRBJ2-1
d_call: NA
clone_size: NA
cdr3_aa: CASSPPPYETLYNEQFF
cdr3_nt: TGTGCCAGCAGCCCACCTCCTTACGAGACCCTTTACAATGAGCAGTTCTTC

v_call: TRBV5-8
j_call: TRBJ2-5
d_call: NA
clone_size: NA
cdr3_aa: CASSSRRDGPEETQYF
cdr3_nt: TGTGCCAGCAGCTCCCGTCGGGACGGCCCTGAAGAGACCCAGTACTTC

v_call: TRBV29-1
j_call: TRBJ2-3
d_call: NA
clone_size: NA
cdr3_aa: CSVEVPSITDTQYF
cdr3_nt: TGCAGCGTTGAAGTTCCATCTATCACAGATACGCAGTATTTT

v_call: TRBV5-1
j_call: TRBJ2-1
d_call: TRBD1
clone_size: once
cdr3_aa: CASRRDSHNEQFF
cdr3_nt: TGCGCCAGCAGACGGGACAGCCACAATGAGCAGTTCTTC

v_call: TRBV4-1
j_call: TRBJ1-3
d_call: NA
clone_size: few
cdr3_aa: CASSQAGLGNTIYF
cdr3_nt: TGCGCCAGCAGCCAAGCGGGGCTCGGAAACACCATATATTTT

v_call: TRBV27
j_call: TRBJ2-3
d_call: NA
clone_size: NA
cdr3_aa: CASSFLDTQYF
cdr3_nt: TGTGCCAGCAGTTTCCTAGATACGCAGTATTTT

v_call: TRBV27
j_call: TRBJ2-7
d_call: NA
clone_size: NA
cdr3_aa: CASRDSTSYEQYF
cdr3_nt: TGTGCCAGCAGAGACAGTACCTCCTACGAGCAGTACTTC

v_call: TRBV7-8
j_call: TRBJ1-1
d_call: NA
clone_size: NA
cdr3_aa: CASRRTPGQPEAFF
cdr3_nt: TGTGCCAGCAGGCGGACCCCCGGACAGCCTGAAGCTTTCTTT

v_call: TRBV25-1
j_call: TRBJ2-5
d_call: NA
clone_size: NA
cdr3_aa: CASSEGKSETQYF
cdr3_nt: TGTGCCAGCAGTGAAGGTAAAAGTGAGACCCAGTACTTC

v_call: TRBV13
j_call: TRBJ1-1
d_call: NA
clone_size: few
cdr3_aa: CASNKNTEAFF
cdr3_nt: TGTGCCAGCAACAAGAACACTGAAGCTTTCTTT

v_call: TRBV29-1
j_call: TRBJ2-2
d_call: TRBD1
clone_size: NA
cdr3_aa: CSVEVSTGINTGELFF
cdr3_nt: TGCAGCGTTGAAGTTTCGACAGGGATAAACACCGGGGAGCTGTTTTTT

v_call: TRBV6-6
j_call: TRBJ1-4
d_call: NA
clone_size: NA
cdr3_aa: CASRTVNNEKLFF
cdr3_nt: TGTGCCAGCAGGACAGTCAATAATGAAAAACTGTTTTTT

v_call: TRBV7-3
j_call: TRBJ2-1
d_call: NA
clone_size: NA
cdr3_aa: CASSPQASPYNEQFF
cdr3_nt: TGTGCCAGCAGCCCCCAGGCTAGCCCCTACAATGAGCAGTTCTTC

v_call: TRBV19
j_call: TRBJ2-7
d_call: NA
clone_size: NA
cdr3_aa: CASKGQGSSYEQYF
cdr3_nt: TGTGCCAGTAAAGGTCAGGGGTCCTCCTACGAGCAGTACTTC

v_call: TRBV6-5
j_call: TRBJ1-1
d_call: NA
clone_size: NA
cdr3_aa: CASSWTGTEAFF
cdr3_nt: TGTGCCAGCAGTTGGACGGGTACTGAAGCTTTCTTT

v_call: TRBV5-6
j_call: TRBJ1-1
d_call: TRBD1
clone_size: NA
cdr3_aa: CASSLDRVGTEAFF
cdr3_nt: TGTGCCAGTAGCTTGGACAGGGTTGGGACTGAAGCTTTCTTT

v_call: TRBV4-1
j_call: TRBJ1-1
d_call: NA
clone_size: NA
cdr3_aa: CASSQGDGDTEAFF
cdr3_nt: TGCGCCAGCAGCCAAGGGGACGGGGATACTGAAGCTTTCTTT

v_call: TRBV9
j_call: TRBJ1-2
d_call: NA
clone_size: NA
cdr3_aa: CASSARGGRTIANYGYTF
cdr3_nt: TGTGCCAGCAGCGCCCGGGGCGGGCGGACGATAGCTAACTATGGCTACACCTTC

v_call: TRBV5-1
j_call: TRBJ2-1
d_call: NA
clone_size: NA
cdr3_aa: CASSLEGNLGNEQFF
cdr3_nt: TGCGCCAGCAGCTTGGAAGGTAATCTGGGGAATGAGCAGTTCTTC